These T cell receptor beta chains were read from a single sample in a study of blood T cell repertoires in COVID-19. The data were produced by immunoSEQ multiplex PCR, yet TCRdb's version contains in-frame clones alone and is incomplete. The data hold about 190,000 clones, with 88% observed a single time. Sequenced material: peripheral blood. The receptors here all came from a young woman with acute or convalescent COVID-19. The CDR3 runs from the conserved cysteine through the conserved F or W. Each record gives: D gene, J gene, V gene, clone size, CDR3 DNA, CDR3 protein. The D gene is left open where the match is weak. Clone size is given for some rows only: seen once, a few or many times, or a class if the clone is expanded.

D: TRBD2; J: TRBJ2-1; V: TRBV9; size: .; DNA: TGTGCCAGCAGCGCGACTAGCGGGACACACAATGAGCAGTTCTTC; CDR3: CASSATSGTHNEQFF
D: .; J: TRBJ1-5; V: TRBV2; size: once; DNA: TGTGCCAGCAGCCAGGGTACAGGTCAGCCCCAGCATTTT; CDR3: CASSQGTGQPQHF
D: .; J: TRBJ1-6; V: TRBV12-3/TRBV12-4; size: .; DNA: TGTGCCAGCAGTTTTGAATCTCGAGCCCTCCACTTT; CDR3: CASSFESRALHF
D: .; J: TRBJ2-7; V: TRBV3-1/TRBV3-2; size: .; DNA: TGTGCCAGCAGCCAGGGGCCTTACGAGCAGTACTTC; CDR3: CASSQGPYEQYF
D: TRBD2; J: TRBJ2-3; V: TRBV18; size: .; DNA: TGTGCCAGCTCACTATCTAGCGGGAGCACAGATACGCAGTATTTT; CDR3: CASSLSSGSTDTQYF
D: .; J: TRBJ1-6; V: TRBV5-1; size: .; DNA: TGCGCCAGCAGCGTAAATAATTCACCCCTCCACTTT; CDR3: CASSVNNSPLHF
D: .; J: TRBJ1-2; V: TRBV7-2; size: .; DNA: TGTGCCAGCAGCTTATACGGAGACTATGGCTACACCTTC; CDR3: CASSLYGDYGYTF
D: .; J: TRBJ1-1; V: TRBV2; size: .; DNA: TGTGCCAGCAGAAGGGAGGTGAACACTGAAGCTTTCTTT; CDR3: CASRREVNTEAFF
D: .; J: TRBJ2-5; V: TRBV2; size: once; DNA: TGTGCCAGCAGTGAAGTAGTCCCCGGAGAGACCCAGTACTTC; CDR3: CASSEVVPGETQYF
D: TRBD1; J: TRBJ2-3; V: TRBV28; size: .; DNA: TGTGCCAGCAGAAACCGGGACAGGGGGCTTCAAGATACGCAGTATTTT; CDR3: CASRNRDRGLQDTQYF
D: .; J: TRBJ1-3; V: TRBV6-5; size: once; DNA: TGTGCCAGCAGTTATAACCTCGGGGACACCATATATTTT; CDR3: CASSYNLGDTIYF
D: .; J: TRBJ2-7; V: TRBV6-5; size: .; DNA: TGTGCCACCTTTGACCTTACTAGAAGAGGCTACGAGCAGTACTTC; CDR3: CATFDLTRRGYEQYF
D: .; J: TRBJ2-7; V: TRBV28; size: .; DNA: TGTGCCAGCAATGGGGGACTTGGCTACGAGCAGTACTTC; CDR3: CASNGGLGYEQYF
D: TRBD1; J: TRBJ2-7; V: TRBV18; size: .; DNA: TGTGCCAGCTCACAGATGACCGGGACAGGGCACGAGCAGTACTTC; CDR3: CASSQMTGTGHEQYF
D: .; J: TRBJ2-7; V: TRBV19; size: once; DNA: TGTGCCAGTAGTATGAAGTCACAGGGTTCCTACGAGCAGTACTTC; CDR3: CASSMKSQGSYEQYF
D: .; J: TRBJ2-7; V: TRBV20-1; size: .; DNA: TGCAGTGCTAGTGAGGAGAAGCCCCTTTACGAGCAGTACTTC; CDR3: CSASEEKPLYEQYF
D: TRBD2; J: TRBJ2-7; V: TRBV2; size: .; DNA: TGTGCCAGCCGGCGGGAGGATTACGAGCAGTACTTC; CDR3: CASRREDYEQYF
D: .; J: TRBJ2-2; V: TRBV9; size: .; DNA: TGTGCCAGCAGCTCGAGGAGGCCCGAGAGGGAGCTGTTTTTT; CDR3: CASSSRRPERELFF
D: .; J: TRBJ1-5; V: TRBV23-1; size: .; DNA: TGCGCCAGCATGAGATGCAATCAGCCCCAGCATTTT; CDR3: CASMRCNQPQHF
D: TRBD1; J: TRBJ2-1; V: TRBV11-1; size: .; DNA: TGTGCCAGCAGCCCCGGGACAGATTACAATGAGCAGTTCTTC; CDR3: CASSPGTDYNEQFF
D: .; J: TRBJ2-2; V: TRBV7-8; size: .; DNA: TGTGCCAGCAGTCCCTATGGTCGGGTCGGGGAGCTGTTTTTT; CDR3: CASSPYGRVGELFF
D: TRBD1; J: TRBJ2-7; V: TRBV6-5; size: .; DNA: TGTGCCAGCAGGACAGGGAACGTCTACGAGCAGTACTTC; CDR3: CASRTGNVYEQYF
D: TRBD2; J: TRBJ2-7; V: TRBV19; size: once; DNA: TGTGCCAGTGGCCCGGGACTAGCGGGCTACGAGCAGTACTTC; CDR3: CASGPGLAGYEQYF
D: TRBD2; J: TRBJ2-5; V: TRBV5-1; size: .; DNA: TGCGCCAGCAGCTCGGGAGGTCAAGAGACCCAGTACTTC; CDR3: CASSSGGQETQYF
D: .; J: TRBJ2-7; V: TRBV11-1; size: .; DNA: TGTGCCAGCAGCTTAGAGGGCGGGACAGTCATCTACGAGCAGTACTTC; CDR3: CASSLEGGTVIYEQYF
D: TRBD1; J: TRBJ1-6; V: TRBV7-2; size: once; DNA: TGTGCCAGCAGCCTCTCAGGGGGCAGTTCACCCCTCCACTTT; CDR3: CASSLSGGSSPLHF
D: .; J: TRBJ2-3; V: TRBV6-5; size: .; DNA: TGTGCCAGCGCCCAGGAAGGTTATACGCAGTATTTT; CDR3: CASAQEGYTQYF
D: TRBD1; J: TRBJ1-2; V: TRBV24-1; size: .; DNA: TGTGCCACCAGTGACCGACAGGGCGTCAAGGGCTACACCTTC; CDR3: CATSDRQGVKGYTF
D: TRBD2; J: TRBJ2-7; V: TRBV6-1; size: .; DNA: TGTGCCAGCAGTGAAATAGGCGGGAGCTACGAGCAGTACTTC; CDR3: CASSEIGGSYEQYF
D: .; J: TRBJ1-5; V: TRBV4-2; size: .; DNA: TGTGCCAGCAGCCAAGATTCTGACAGCCCCCAGCATTTT; CDR3: CASSQDSDSPQHF
D: TRBD2; J: TRBJ2-2; V: TRBV24-1; size: .; DNA: TGTGCCACCAGTGATTTGACTAGCGGGAACACCGGGGAGCTGTTTTTT; CDR3: CATSDLTSGNTGELFF
D: .; J: TRBJ1-1; V: TRBV28; size: .; DNA: TGTGCCAGCAGTCTCACCGGACAAGGCACTGAAGCTTTCTTT; CDR3: CASSLTGQGTEAFF
D: TRBD2; J: TRBJ2-2; V: TRBV9; size: .; DNA: TGTGCCAGCAGCGATAGCGGGAGGGCCCAGCTGTTTTTT; CDR3: CASSDSGRAQLFF
D: TRBD2; J: TRBJ2-1; V: TRBV11-1; size: .; DNA: TGTGCCAGCAGCCGCGGGACTAGCGGGAGCGGGTTCTTC; CDR3: CASSRGTSGSGFF
D: .; J: TRBJ2-1; V: TRBV5-1; size: .; DNA: TGCGCCAGCGGAGCCTCCTACAATGAGCAGTTCTTC; CDR3: CASGASYNEQFF
D: .; J: TRBJ2-5; V: TRBV5-1; size: .; DNA: TGCGCCAGCAGCTTGGTCGGGGTTGTGGGGCAAGAGACCCAGTACTTC; CDR3: CASSLVGVVGQETQYF
D: TRBD1; J: TRBJ2-5; V: TRBV6-5; size: .; DNA: TGTGCCAGCAGGACGACAGGGGGCGAAGAGACCCAGTACTTC; CDR3: CASRTTGGEETQYF
D: TRBD1; J: TRBJ2-5; V: TRBV2; size: .; DNA: TGTGCCAGCAGTCAGACAGGGGTGATGAAGACCCAGTACTTC; CDR3: CASSQTGVMKTQYF
D: .; J: TRBJ2-3; V: TRBV20-1; size: once; DNA: TGCAGTGCTAGGGGTCCGGGTACGCAGTATTTT; CDR3: CSARGPGTQYF
D: .; J: TRBJ1-1; V: TRBV13; size: .; DNA: TGTGCCAGCAGCTTCCGTCAGGAAGCTTTCTTT; CDR3: CASSFRQEAFF
D: TRBD1; J: TRBJ1-2; V: TRBV2; size: many; DNA: TGTGCCAGCAGTGTCGAACGGGACAGTAGAGGCTACACCTTC; CDR3: CASSVERDSRGYTF
D: TRBD2; J: TRBJ2-1; V: TRBV5-1; size: .; DNA: TGCGCCAGTCAATCCGGGACTAGCGAAAGTGAGCAGTTCTTC; CDR3: CASQSGTSESEQFF
D: TRBD1; J: TRBJ1-5; V: TRBV11-2; size: once; DNA: TGTGCCAGCAGCTTGGACAGGTCGCAGCCCCAGCATTTT; CDR3: CASSLDRSQPQHF
D: .; J: TRBJ2-7; V: TRBV5-8; size: .; DNA: TGTGCCAGCAGCTTGGAGTCGGTGTCACAGTACTTC; CDR3: CASSLESVSQYF
D: TRBD1; J: TRBJ2-3; V: TRBV5-1; size: .; DNA: TGCGCCAGCAGCTTGGGGCAGGGGGAAGATACGCAGTATTTT; CDR3: CASSLGQGEDTQYF
D: TRBD1; J: TRBJ1-4; V: TRBV5-1; size: .; DNA: TGCGCCAGCAGCGAAAGTCAGGGGGCGCGGGGAAAACTGTTTTTT; CDR3: CASSESQGARGKLFF